Following are 14 T cell receptor beta chains from one sample sequenced in a study of Ad26.COV2.S vaccination and SARS-CoV-2 variants. The table came from immunoSEQ multiplex PCR; TCRdb's copy has only in-frame clones and leaves some out. This sample has under 550,000 clones, with approximately 90% found just once. This sample's treatment: some 19 received Ad26.COV2.S at low or high dose, single or two shots; about five received placebo; per-sample allocation not given. The investigators took samples on day 63 after the first vaccine or placebo injection. The sequences come from peripheral blood, collected in a trial of Ad26.COV2.S vaccine versus placebo. The receptors were sampled from a person between 18 and 59 years old who received the Ad26.COV2.S COVID-19 vaccine or a placebo.

This chain connects TRBV5-4 to TRBJ1-5; unclear D gene. V lost 2 bases and J 2 bases, leaving 11 bases between the germline ends. This CDR3 has 15 amino acids. The V gene's germline CDR1 is SGHNT and CDR2 YYREEE (reference sequence). CDR3 residues: CASSLWGNGNQPQHF. In DNA form, the CDR3 reads TGTGCCAGCAGCTTATGGGGTAACGGCAATCAGCCCCAGCATTTT.

V gene TRBV7-9 combines with J gene TRBJ1-1; D is undetermined. The CDR3 covers 13 residues. Trimming removed 1 base from V and 1 base from J, with 4 bases in between. Germline CDR1 SEHNR, CDR2 FQNEAQ (reference sequence). The CDR3 DNA follows: TGTGCCAGCAGCTTAGAGCAGAACACTGAAGCTTTCTTT. Protein: CASSLEQNTEAFF. Full variable domain (rest looked up from reference TRBV7-9 and TRBJ1-1): DTGVSQNPRHKITKRGQNVTFRCDPISEHNRLYWYRQTLGQGPEFLTYFQNEAQLEKSRLLSDRFSAERPKGSFSTLEIQRTEQGDSAMYLCASSLEQNTEAFFGQGTRLTVV.

V and J are TRBV3-1 (or the pseudogene TRBV3-2) and TRBJ1-5, with 7 nucleotides matching TRBD1. J gave up 4 bases and V 1 base, and 4 bases lay outside the gene matches. CDR1 is LGHDT, CDR2 YNNKEL, per germline (reference sequence). The CDR3 has 15 amino acids. The CDR3 sequence: CASSQAGQVNQPQHF. The CDR3 DNA reads TGTGCCAGCAGCCAAGCCGGACAGGTAAATCAGCCCCAGCATTTT.

V gene TRBV5-6 combines with J gene TRBJ1-6; D is undetermined. Trimming removed 0 bases from V and 10 bases from J, with 11 bases in between. CDR1 SGHDT and CDR2 YYEEEE come from the germline V gene. This CDR3 is 14 amino acids long. CDR3 nucleotides: TGTGCCAGCAGCTTGGATAATACCAACTCACCCCTCCACTTT. Amino acids: CASSLDNTNSPLHF.

About this clone: In the same sample, other DNA sequences code for this CDR3. Written as DNA, the CDR3 is TGTGCCAGCAGTTTTAGCTACGAGCAGTACTTC. This codes for CASSFSYEQYF. The chain links TRBV6-2 or TRBV6-3 to TRBJ2-7; no reliable D call. The CDR3 sequence is 11 residues long. Between the trimmed V and J ends, which lost 4 bases and 3 bases, there was a span of 4 bases. Per germline, CDR1 MNHEY and CDR2 SVGEGT.

About this clone itself: The same CDR3 is also encoded by other DNA sequences in this sample. This rearrangement joins TRBV12-3 or TRBV12-4 to TRBJ2-7; the D gene is possibly TRBD1 (6 bases). V lost 6 bases and J 1 base, leaving 10 bases between the germline ends. The CDR3 loop spans 13 amino acids. The CDR3 reads CASSPTGSYEQYF. The CDR3 coding sequence is TGTGCCAGCAGCCCGACAGGTTCCTACGAGCAGTACTTC.

The chain employs TRBV12-3 or TRBV12-4 and TRBJ1-1, with no clear D. The length of the CDR3 is 13 residues. V lost 1 base and J lost 1, with 4 bases in between. For the CDR3, the DNA is TGTGCCAGCAGTTTAGTGGGGAACACTGAAGCTTTCTTT. Translation: CASSLVGNTEAFF.

This clone was recorded only once. The chain couples TRBV7-3 to TRBJ2-3; 8 nucleotides line up with TRBD2. This CDR3 spans 15 amino acids. The V gene's germline CDR1 is SGHTA and CDR2 FQGTGA. V was clipped by 4 bases and J by 4 bases; unmatched bases: 7. In DNA, the CDR3 is TGTGCCAGCAGCTACAGCGGGGGACCGGCAGATACGCAGTATTTT. Amino acids: CASSYSGGPADTQYF.

The CDR3 reads CASSVTKNEQFF. For the CDR3, the DNA is TGTGCCAGCAGCGTCACGAAGAATGAGCAGTTCTTC. The chain joins TRBV11-2 to TRBJ2-1; D is unclear. The V end lost 5 bases, the J end lost 7 bases, and 9 bases lay between the germline ends. The germline CDR1 and CDR2 sequences are SGHAT and FQNNGV. The CDR3 is 12 residues long.

This chain connects TRBV11-2 to TRBJ2-7, with 8 bases matching TRBD2. The CDR3 spans 15 residues. After removal of 0 bases from V and 2 bases from J, the junction contained 3 bases not matched to a gene. The germline CDR1 and CDR2 sequences are SGHAT and FQNNGV. As DNA, the CDR3 is TGTGCCAGCAGCTTAGATTCGGGACTAGCCTACGAGCAGTACTTC. It encodes CASSLDSGLAYEQYF.

V and J are TRBV20-1 and TRBJ2-5; D is unresolved. Between the trimmed V and J ends, which lost 4 bases and 2 bases, there was a span of 5 bases. The CDR3 has 11 residues. CDR1 is DFQATT and CDR2 is SNEGSKA in the germline V gene (reference sequence). CDR3 region: CSATWQETQYF. CDR3 bases: TGCAGTGCTACTTGGCAAGAGACCCAGTACTTC.

This chain links TRBV6-5 with TRBJ2-3; 7 nucleotides align to TRBD1. Trimming at V came to 9 bases and at J to 4 bases, leaving 7 bases not matched to a gene. CDR3 size: 13 residues. Germline-derived CDR1 and CDR2 are MNHEY and SVGAGI. The CDR3 bases are TGTGCCAGTTCGACAGGGCGGTCAGATACGCAGTATTTT. It encodes CASSTGRSDTQYF.

The chain uses TRBV10-3 and TRBJ1-2; D not certain. The CDR3 runs to 13 residues. Between the trimmed V and J ends, which lost 2 bases and 8 bases, there was a span of 12 bases. Germline CDR1 and CDR2: ENHRY and SYGVKD. CDR3: CAISERNSQGYTF. As DNA, the CDR3 is TGTGCCATCAGTGAGAGAAACAGTCAGGGCTACACCTTC.

Here the CDR3 reads CASSGPTGRHDQPQHF. CDR3 nucleotide sequence: TGTGCCAGCAGTGGACCGACAGGGAGGCACGATCAGCCCCAGCATTTT. The rearrangement links TRBV6-1 to TRBJ1-5; 7 bases are shared with TRBD1. The germline CDR1 and CDR2 sequences are MNHNS and SASEGT. With 4 bases clipped from V and 5 bases from J, the junction kept 11 bases outside the gene matches. This CDR3 has 16 residues.